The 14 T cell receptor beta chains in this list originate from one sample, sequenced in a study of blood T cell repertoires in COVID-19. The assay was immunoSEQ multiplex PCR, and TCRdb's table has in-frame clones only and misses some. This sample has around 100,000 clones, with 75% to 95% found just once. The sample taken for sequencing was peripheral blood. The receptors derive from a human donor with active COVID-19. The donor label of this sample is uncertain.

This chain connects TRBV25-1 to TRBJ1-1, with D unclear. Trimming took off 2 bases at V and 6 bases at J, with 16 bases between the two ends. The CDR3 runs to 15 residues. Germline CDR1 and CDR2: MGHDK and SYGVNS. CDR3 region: CASSENQVVVPEAFF. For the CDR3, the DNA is TGTGCCAGCAGTGAAAACCAGGTCGTAGTCCCTGAAGCTTTCTTT.

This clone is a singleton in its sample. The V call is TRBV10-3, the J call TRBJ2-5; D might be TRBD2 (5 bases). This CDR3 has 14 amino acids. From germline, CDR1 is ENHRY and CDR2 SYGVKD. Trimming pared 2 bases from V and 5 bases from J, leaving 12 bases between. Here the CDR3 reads CAISEGQTGETQYF. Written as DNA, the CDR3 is TGTGCCATCAGTGAGGGTCAAACGGGGGAGACCCAGTACTTC.

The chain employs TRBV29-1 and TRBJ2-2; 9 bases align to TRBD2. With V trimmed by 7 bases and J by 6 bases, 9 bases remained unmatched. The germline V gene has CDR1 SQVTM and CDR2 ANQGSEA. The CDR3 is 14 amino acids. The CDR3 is CSATAGGAAGELFF. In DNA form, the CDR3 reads TGCAGCGCCACCGCGGGGGGGGCCGCCGGGGAGCTGTTTTTT.

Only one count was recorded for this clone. The CDR3 here is CASSFLGDGHIQYF. The DNA of the CDR3 is TGTGCCAGCAGCTTCTTAGGGGATGGACACATTCAGTACTTC. The rearrangement uses TRBV13 and TRBJ2-4; D might be TRBD1 (5 bases). This CDR3 is built from 14 residues. Trimming cost V 3 bases and J 8 bases, with 14 bases left between them. Germline values: CDR1 PRHDT, CDR2 FYEKMQ (reference sequence).

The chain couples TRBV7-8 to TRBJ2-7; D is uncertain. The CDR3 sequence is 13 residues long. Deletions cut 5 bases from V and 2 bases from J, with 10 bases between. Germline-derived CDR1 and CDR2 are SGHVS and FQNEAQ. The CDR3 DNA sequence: TGTGCCAGCAGCATACGACTGGCCTACGAGCAGTACTTC. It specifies CASSIRLAYEQYF.

The CDR3 DNA is TGTGCCAGCAGTTCGTTGACAGGCGCCTATGGCTACACCTTC. Protein: CASSSLTGAYGYTF. The J gene is TRBJ1-2, the V gene TRBV6-5; a possible D gene is TRBD1 (6 bases). Germline CDR1 is MNHEY and CDR2 is SVGAGI. Trimming took 4 bases from V and 4 from J, leaving 13 bases between them. The length of the CDR3 is 14 residues.

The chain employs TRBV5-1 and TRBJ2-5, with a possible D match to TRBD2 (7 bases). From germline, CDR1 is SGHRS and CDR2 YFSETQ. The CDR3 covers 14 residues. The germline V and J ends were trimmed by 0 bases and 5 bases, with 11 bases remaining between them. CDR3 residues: CASSLGGGEETQYF. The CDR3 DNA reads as TGCGCCAGCAGCTTGGGGGGGGGCGAGGAGACCCAGTACTTC.

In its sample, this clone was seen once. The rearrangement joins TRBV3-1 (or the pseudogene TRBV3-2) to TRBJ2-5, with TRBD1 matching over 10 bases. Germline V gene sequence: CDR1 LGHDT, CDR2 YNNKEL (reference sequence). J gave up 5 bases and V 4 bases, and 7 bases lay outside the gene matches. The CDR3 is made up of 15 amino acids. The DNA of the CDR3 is TGTGCCAGCAGCCTGCGGGACAGGGGACGGGAGACCCAGTACTTC. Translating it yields CASSLRDRGRETQYF.

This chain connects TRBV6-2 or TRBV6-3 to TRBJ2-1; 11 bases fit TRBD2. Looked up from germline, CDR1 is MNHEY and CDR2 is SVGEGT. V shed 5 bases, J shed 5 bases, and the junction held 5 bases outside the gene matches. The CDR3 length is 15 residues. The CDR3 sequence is CASSQLAGANNEQFF. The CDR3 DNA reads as TGTGCCAGCAGTCAACTAGCGGGGGCCAACAATGAGCAGTTCTTC.

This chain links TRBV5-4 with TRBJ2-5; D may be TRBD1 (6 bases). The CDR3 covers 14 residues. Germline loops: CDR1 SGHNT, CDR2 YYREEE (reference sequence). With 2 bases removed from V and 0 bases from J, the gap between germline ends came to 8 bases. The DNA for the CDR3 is TGTGCCAGCAGCTTTGGACAGCACCAAGAGACCCAGTACTTC. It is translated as CASSFGQHQETQYF.

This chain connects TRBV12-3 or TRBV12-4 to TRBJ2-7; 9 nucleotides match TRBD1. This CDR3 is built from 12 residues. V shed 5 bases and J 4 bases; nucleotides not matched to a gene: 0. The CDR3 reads CASSDRGYEQYF. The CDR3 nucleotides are TGTGCCAGCAGTGACAGGGGGTACGAGCAGTACTTC.

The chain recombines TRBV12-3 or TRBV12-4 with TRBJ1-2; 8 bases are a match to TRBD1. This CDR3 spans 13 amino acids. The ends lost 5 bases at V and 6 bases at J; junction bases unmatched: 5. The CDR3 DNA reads TGTGCCAGCAGTCTACAGGGGGTTAATGGCTACACCTTC. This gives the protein CASSLQGVNGYTF.

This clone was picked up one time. In nucleotides, the CDR3 is TGTGCCAGCAGCTTAGGAACAGGATCACAACTGGGAGATACGCAGTATTTT. Its translation is CASSLGTGSQLGDTQYF. The J gene is TRBJ2-3, the V gene TRBV7-6, with D perhaps TRBD1 (5 bases). CDR3 length: 17 amino acids. V was cut by 1 base and J by 5 bases, with 19 bases left in between. The germline V gene encodes CDR1 SGHVS and CDR2 FNYEAQ.

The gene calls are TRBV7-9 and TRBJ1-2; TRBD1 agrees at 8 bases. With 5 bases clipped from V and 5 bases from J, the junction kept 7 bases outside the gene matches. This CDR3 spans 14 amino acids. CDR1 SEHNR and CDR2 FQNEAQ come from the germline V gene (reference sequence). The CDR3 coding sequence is TGTGCCAGCAGCGGGGCTAGACAGGGGTATGGCTACACCTTC. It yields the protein CASSGARQGYGYTF.